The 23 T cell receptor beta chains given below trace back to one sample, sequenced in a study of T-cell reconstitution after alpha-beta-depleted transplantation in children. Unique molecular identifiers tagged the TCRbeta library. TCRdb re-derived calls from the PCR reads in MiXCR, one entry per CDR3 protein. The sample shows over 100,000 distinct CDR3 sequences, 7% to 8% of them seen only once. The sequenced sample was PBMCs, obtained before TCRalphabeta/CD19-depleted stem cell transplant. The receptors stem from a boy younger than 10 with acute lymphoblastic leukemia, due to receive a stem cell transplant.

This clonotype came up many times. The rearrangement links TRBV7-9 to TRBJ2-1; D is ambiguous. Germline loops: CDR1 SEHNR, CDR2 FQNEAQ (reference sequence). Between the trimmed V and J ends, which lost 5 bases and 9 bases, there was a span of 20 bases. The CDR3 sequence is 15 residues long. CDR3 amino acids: CASSHPGSEATEQFF. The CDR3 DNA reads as TGTGCCAGCAGCCACCCTGGCTCCGAGGCTACTGAGCAGTTCTTC.

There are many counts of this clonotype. CDR3 region: CASSYGTYEQYF. CDR3 nucleotides: TGTGCCAGCAGCTACGGGACTTACGAGCAGTACTTC. This chain connects TRBV7-2 to TRBJ2-7; TRBD2 is a possible D gene (6 bases). This CDR3 region has 12 residues. V lost 4 bases and J 4 bases, leaving 8 bases between the germline ends. The germline V gene encodes CDR1 SGHTA and CDR2 FQGNSA.

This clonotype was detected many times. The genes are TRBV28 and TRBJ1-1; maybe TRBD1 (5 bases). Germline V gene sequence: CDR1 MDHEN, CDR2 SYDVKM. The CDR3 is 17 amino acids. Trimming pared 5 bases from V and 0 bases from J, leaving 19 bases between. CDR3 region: CASSPRAGLILNTEAFF. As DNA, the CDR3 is TGTGCCAGCAGTCCGCGGGCAGGGCTTATACTGAACACTGAAGCTTTCTTT.

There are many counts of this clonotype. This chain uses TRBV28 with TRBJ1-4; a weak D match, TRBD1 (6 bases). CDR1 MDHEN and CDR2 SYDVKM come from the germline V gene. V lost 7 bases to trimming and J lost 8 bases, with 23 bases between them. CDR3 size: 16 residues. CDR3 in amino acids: CASKEGVRGGEEKLFF. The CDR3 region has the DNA TGTGCCAGCAAGGAGGGGGTTAGGGGGGGAGAAGAAAAACTGTTTTTT.

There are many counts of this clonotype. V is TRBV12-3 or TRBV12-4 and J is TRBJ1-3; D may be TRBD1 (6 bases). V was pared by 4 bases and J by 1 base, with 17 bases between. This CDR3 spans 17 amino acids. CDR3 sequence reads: CASSWGLSGASGNTIYF. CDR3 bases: TGTGCCAGCAGTTGGGGACTCTCAGGGGCGTCTGGAAACACCATATATTTT.

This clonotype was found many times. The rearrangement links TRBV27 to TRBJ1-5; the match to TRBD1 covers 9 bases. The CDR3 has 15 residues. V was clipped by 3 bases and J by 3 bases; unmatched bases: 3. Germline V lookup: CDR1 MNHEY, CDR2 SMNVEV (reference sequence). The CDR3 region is CASSLDRGPNQPQHF. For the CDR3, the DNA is TGTGCCAGCAGTTTGGACAGGGGCCCCAATCAGCCCCAGCATTTT.

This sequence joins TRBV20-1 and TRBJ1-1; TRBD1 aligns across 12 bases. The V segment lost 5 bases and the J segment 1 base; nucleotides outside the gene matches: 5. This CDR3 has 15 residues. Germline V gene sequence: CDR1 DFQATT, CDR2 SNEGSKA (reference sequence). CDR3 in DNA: TGCAGTGCTTCCGGGACAGGGGGCTGGAACACTGAAGCTTTCTTT. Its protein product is CSASGTGGWNTEAFF.

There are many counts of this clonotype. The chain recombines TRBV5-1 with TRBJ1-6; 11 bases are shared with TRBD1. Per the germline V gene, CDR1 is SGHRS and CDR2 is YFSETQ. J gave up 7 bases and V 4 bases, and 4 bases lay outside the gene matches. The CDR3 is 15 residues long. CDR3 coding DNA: TGCGCCAGCAGCGGGACAGGGGGGCACAATTCACCCCTCCACTTT. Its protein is CASSGTGGHNSPLHF. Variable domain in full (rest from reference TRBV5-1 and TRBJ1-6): KAGVTQTPRYLIKTRGQQVTLSCSPISGHRSVSWYQQTPGQGLQFLFEYFSETQRNKGNFPGRFSGRQFSNSRSEMNVSTLELGDSALYLCASSGTGGHNSPLHFGNGTRLTVT.

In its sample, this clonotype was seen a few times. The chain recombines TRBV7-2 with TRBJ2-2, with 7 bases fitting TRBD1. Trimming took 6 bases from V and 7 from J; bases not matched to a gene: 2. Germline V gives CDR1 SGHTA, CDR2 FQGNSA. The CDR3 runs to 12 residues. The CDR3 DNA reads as TGTGCCAGCAGAACAGGGGACGGGGAGCTGTTTTTT. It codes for CASRTGDGELFF.

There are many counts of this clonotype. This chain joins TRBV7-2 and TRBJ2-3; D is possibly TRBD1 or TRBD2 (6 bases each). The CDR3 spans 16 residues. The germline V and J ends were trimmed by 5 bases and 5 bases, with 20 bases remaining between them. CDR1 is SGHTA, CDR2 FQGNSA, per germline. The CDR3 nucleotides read TGTGCCAGCAGCCCCGGCCTACTGGGGGGCCTAGATACGCAGTATTTT. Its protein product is CASSPGLLGGLDTQYF.

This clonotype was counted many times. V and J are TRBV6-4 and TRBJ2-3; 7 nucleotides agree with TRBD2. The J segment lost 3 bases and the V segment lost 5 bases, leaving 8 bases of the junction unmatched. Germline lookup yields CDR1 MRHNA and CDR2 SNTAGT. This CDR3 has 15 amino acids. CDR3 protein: CASSNTGGGTDTQYF. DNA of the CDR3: TGTGCCAGCAGTAATACGGGGGGTGGAACAGATACGCAGTATTTT.

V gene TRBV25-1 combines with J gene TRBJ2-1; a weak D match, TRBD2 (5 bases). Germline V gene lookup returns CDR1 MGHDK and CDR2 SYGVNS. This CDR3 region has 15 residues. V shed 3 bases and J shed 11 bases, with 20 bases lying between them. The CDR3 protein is CASSDTGLRTTKQFF. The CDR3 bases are TGTGCCAGCAGTGACACTGGACTTCGGACCACCAAGCAGTTCTTC.

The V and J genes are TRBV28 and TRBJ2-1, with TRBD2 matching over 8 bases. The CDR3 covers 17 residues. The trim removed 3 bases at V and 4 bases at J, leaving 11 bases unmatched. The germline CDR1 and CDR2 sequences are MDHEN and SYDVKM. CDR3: CASSLTEPGGIYNEQFF. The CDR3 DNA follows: TGTGCCAGCAGTTTGACCGAACCGGGGGGGATTTACAATGAGCAGTTCTTC.

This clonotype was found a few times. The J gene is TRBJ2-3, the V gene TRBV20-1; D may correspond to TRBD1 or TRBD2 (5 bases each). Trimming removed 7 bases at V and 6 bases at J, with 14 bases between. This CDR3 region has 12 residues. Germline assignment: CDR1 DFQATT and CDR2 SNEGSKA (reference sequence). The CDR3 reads CSGSGRTDTQYF. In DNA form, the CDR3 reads TGCAGTGGGTCGGGACGAACGGATACGCAGTATTTT.

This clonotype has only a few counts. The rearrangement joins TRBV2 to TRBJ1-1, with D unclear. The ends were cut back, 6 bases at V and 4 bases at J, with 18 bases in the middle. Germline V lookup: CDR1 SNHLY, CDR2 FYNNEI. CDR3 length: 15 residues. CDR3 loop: CASSVYSMGGTEAFF. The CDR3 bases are TGTGCCAGCAGCGTATATTCGATGGGAGGCACTGAAGCTTTCTTT.

DNA of the CDR3: TGTGCCATCAGTGTAGAGGACCCCATGAACACTGAAGCTTTCTTT. It is translated as CAISVEDPMNTEAFF. The chain is built from TRBV10-3 and TRBJ1-1; no firm D call. CDR3 length: 15 amino acids. Trimming stripped 4 bases from V and 0 bases from J, with 12 bases between. Germline CDR1 ENHRY, CDR2 SYGVKD.

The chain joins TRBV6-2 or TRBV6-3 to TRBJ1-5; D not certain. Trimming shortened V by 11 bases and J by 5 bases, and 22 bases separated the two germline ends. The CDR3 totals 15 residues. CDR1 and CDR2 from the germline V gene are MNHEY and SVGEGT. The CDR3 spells CAAPESDAKHQPQHF. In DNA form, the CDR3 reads TGTGCCGCCCCAGAGTCCGACGCAAAGCATCAGCCCCAGCATTTT.

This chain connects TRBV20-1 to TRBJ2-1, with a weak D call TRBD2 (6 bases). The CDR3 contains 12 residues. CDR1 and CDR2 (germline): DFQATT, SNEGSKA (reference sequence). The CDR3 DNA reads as TGCAGCCTGCGGGGCGCGGGCAATGAGCAGTTCTTC. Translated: CSLRGAGNEQFF.

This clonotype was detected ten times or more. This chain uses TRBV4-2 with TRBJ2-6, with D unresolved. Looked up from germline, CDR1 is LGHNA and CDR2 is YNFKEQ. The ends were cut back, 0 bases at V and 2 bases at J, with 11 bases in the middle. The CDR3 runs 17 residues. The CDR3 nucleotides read TGTGCCAGCAGCCAAGATGGAGAGCAAACTGGGGCCAACGTCCTGACTTTC. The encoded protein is CASSQDGEQTGANVLTF.

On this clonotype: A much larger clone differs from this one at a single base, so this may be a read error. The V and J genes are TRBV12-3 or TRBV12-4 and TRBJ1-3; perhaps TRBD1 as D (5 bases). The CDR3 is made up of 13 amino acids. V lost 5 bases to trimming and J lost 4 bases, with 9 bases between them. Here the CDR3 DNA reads TGTGCCAGCAGTGCCAGGGCCGGAAACACCATATATTTT. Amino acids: CASSARAGNTIYF.

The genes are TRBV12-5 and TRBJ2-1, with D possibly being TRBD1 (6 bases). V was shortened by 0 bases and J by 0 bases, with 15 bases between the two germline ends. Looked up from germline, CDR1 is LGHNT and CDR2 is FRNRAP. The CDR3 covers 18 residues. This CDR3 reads CASGLVQGGWSSYNEQFF. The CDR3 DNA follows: TGTGCTAGTGGTTTGGTACAGGGTGGGTGGTCCTCCTACAATGAGCAGTTCTTC.

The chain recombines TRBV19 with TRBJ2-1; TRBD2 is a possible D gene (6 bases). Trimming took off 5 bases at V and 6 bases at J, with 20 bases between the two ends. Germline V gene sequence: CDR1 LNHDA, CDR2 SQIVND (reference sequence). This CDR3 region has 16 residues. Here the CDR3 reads CASSAGSGSRLNEQFF. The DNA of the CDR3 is TGTGCCAGTAGTGCCGGGAGCGGGTCACGACTCAATGAGCAGTTCTTC.

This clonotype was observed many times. Here the CDR3 DNA reads TGCAGTGCTAGATTCGAGGCGGGGGAGACCCAGTACTTC. Translated, it gives CSARFEAGETQYF. The chain recombines TRBV20-1 with TRBJ2-5; weak D call: TRBD2 (6 bases). This CDR3 contains 13 residues. Germline CDR1 DFQATT, CDR2 SNEGSKA (reference sequence). The germline V and J ends were trimmed by 2 bases and 5 bases, with 12 bases remaining between them.